These 10 T cell receptor beta chains originate from one sample sequenced in a study of T cells in Graves' hyperthyroidism and ophthalmopathy. What was amplified from RNA transcripts were TCR beta CDR3 regions. The primer set for the first-round RT-PCR of the TCR CDR3 was HTBI. A single record per CDR3 protein comes from TCRdb applying MiXCR to the multiplex PCR reads. The sample lists 460,000 or so distinct CDR3 sequences; roughly an eighth were seen once. Specimen: blood. The receptors stem from a woman under 30 with Graves' hyperthyroidism.

The chain combines TRBV6-1 with TRBJ2-6, with 14 bases matching TRBD2. Losses at the gene ends were 6 bases for V and 4 bases for J; bases not matched to a gene: 5. CDR3 length equals 17 residues. Germline CDR1 reads MNHNS; CDR2 reads SASEGT. CDR3 bases: TGTGCCAGCAGGGGGACTAGCGGGAGACCGGGGGCCAACGTCCTGACTTTC. Encoded protein: CASRGTSGRPGANVLTF.

Only a few counts were recorded for this clonotype. Written as DNA, the CDR3 is TGCAGCGTTAGCAACATAAGGGACAGCCAAGAGACCCAGTACTTC. The encoded protein is CSVSNIRDSQETQYF. This chain uses TRBV29-1 with TRBJ2-5, with 7 bases fitting TRBD1. The J segment lost 1 base and the V segment lost 5 bases, leaving 10 bases of the junction unmatched. The germline gives CDR1 SQVTM, CDR2 ANQGSEA. The CDR3 runs to 15 residues.

The chain combines TRBV27 with TRBJ2-2; 13 bases are a match to TRBD2. The CDR3 loop spans 18 amino acids. The V segment lost 1 base and the J segment 0 bases; nucleotides outside the gene matches: 2. Germline V gene sequence: CDR1 MNHEY, CDR2 SMNVEV (reference sequence). CDR3 amino acids: CASSLFGTSGTNTGELFF. Here the CDR3 DNA reads TGTGCCAGCAGTTTATTCGGGACTAGCGGGACGAACACCGGGGAGCTGTTTTTT.

The sample holds many counts of this clonotype. The chain carries TRBV19 and TRBJ2-1; the match to TRBD1 covers 8 bases. Germline CDR1 LNHDA, CDR2 SQIVND (reference sequence). CDR3 size: 14 residues. Trimming removed 6 bases from V and 7 bases from J; junction bases left unmatched: 8. In DNA form, the CDR3 reads TGTGCCAGTAGCTCTCAGGGGGCAAGTAATGAGCAGTTCTTC. It is translated as CASSSQGASNEQFF.

This clonotype was counted ten times or more. The rearrangement links TRBV27 to TRBJ1-2; perhaps TRBD1 as D (6 bases). The ends were cut back, 3 bases at V and 8 bases at J, with 10 bases in the middle. The length of the CDR3 is 12 residues. In germline, CDR1 is MNHEY, CDR2 SMNVEV (reference sequence). CDR3 amino acids: CASSFGGQGYTF. The CDR3 bases are TGTGCCAGCAGTTTTGGAGGACAGGGCTACACCTTC.

This clonotype was counted between two and nine times. The chain couples TRBV4-1 to TRBJ2-2; D is ambiguous. V shed 7 bases and J shed 7 bases, with 13 bases lying between them. The CDR3 loop spans 13 amino acids. The germline gives CDR1 MGHRA, CDR2 YSYEKL. The CDR3 DNA reads as TGCGCCAGCAACGGGCCCCCAGACGGGGAGCTGTTTTTT. Protein: CASNGPPDGELFF.

The chain is built from TRBV20-1 and TRBJ1-2, with D perhaps TRBD1 (6 bases). Germline V lookup: CDR1 DFQATT, CDR2 SNEGSKA (reference sequence). V was clipped by 5 bases and J by 5 bases, with 12 bases between them. CDR3 length equals 12 residues. The CDR3 sequence is CSALQGEYGYTF. The CDR3 DNA sequence: TGCAGTGCTTTACAGGGCGAATATGGCTACACCTTC.

This clonotype has at least ten counts. The CDR3 DNA follows: TGTGCCAGCTCACCCGGACAGCCACCACGGGCTTTCTTT. Its protein is CASSPGQPPRAFF. The chain combines TRBV18 with TRBJ1-1, with TRBD1 as a possible D gene (6 bases). Trimming left V 3 bases short and J 11 bases short, with 16 bases between. This CDR3 is built from 13 residues. The germline V gene encodes CDR1 KGHSH and CDR2 LQKENI.

This clonotype was found once. J is TRBJ1-6 and V is TRBV7-6; TRBD1 is a possible D gene (5 bases). CDR3 length: 16 amino acids. Trimming stripped 4 bases from V and 0 bases from J, with 10 bases between. CDR1 and CDR2 (germline): SGHVS, FNYEAQ. CDR3 sequence: CASSSGPTSYNSPLHF. The CDR3 DNA reads TGTGCCAGCAGCTCAGGGCCCACCTCCTATAATTCACCCCTCCACTTT.

Many counts were recorded for this clonotype. The gene calls are TRBV6-1 and TRBJ1-1; TRBD1 might be the D (5 bases). The V end was cut by 7 bases, the J end by 3 bases, with 18 bases between. This CDR3 has 15 residues. Germline V gene data show CDR1 as MNHNS and CDR2 as SASEGT. For the CDR3, the DNA is TGTGCCAGCATCTCGGGACCCCGTCGGGACACTGAAGCTTTCTTT. Its protein is CASISGPRRDTEAFF.